This is a list of T cell receptor beta chains from one sample in a study of cytomegalovirus exposure and HLA in healthy donors. Generated by immunoSEQ multiplex PCR, the TCRdb table keeps only in-frame clones and is missing some. The sample contains some 45,000 clones, 92% of which appear only once. Sequencing input: PBMCs. The receptors stem from a man between 18 and 35 years old in good health and CMV-seronegative. Each CDR3 is given with its conserved first and last residue. The D gene is left open where the match is weak. Clone size is stated in some rows and not others, as once, few, many or a class when expanded.

D	size	J	V	CDR3	DNA
NA	NA	TRBJ2-1	TRBV21-1	CASKGGTTQKETYNEQFF	TGTGCCAGCAAAGGGGGGACTACCCAGAAGGAGACCTACAATGAGCAGTTCTTC
NA	NA	TRBJ2-7	TRBV28	CASSGGIGGGDTYEQYF	TGTGCCAGCAGTGGGGGCATAGGCGGGGGTGATACCTACGAGCAGTACTTC
NA	NA	TRBJ2-1	TRBV7-9	CASSLGSGETYNEQFF	TGTGCCAGCAGCTTAGGATCGGGAGAAACCTACAATGAGCAGTTCTTC
NA	NA	TRBJ1-1	TRBV11-2	CASSLAPGGITEAFF	TGTGCCAGCAGCTTGGCACCGGGGGGTATCACTGAAGCTTTCTTT
NA	NA	TRBJ2-2	TRBV18	CASSPVLDRSTGELFF	TGTGCCAGCTCACCGGTCCTAGACAGGTCCACCGGGGAGCTGTTTTTT
TRBD1	NA	TRBJ2-1	TRBV7-8	CASSFRDSVNEQFF	TGTGCCAGCAGCTTCCGGGACAGTGTCAATGAGCAGTTCTTC
NA	NA	TRBJ1-1	TRBV5-1	CASGMNSLNTEAFF	TGCGCCAGCGGAATGAACAGCCTGAACACTGAAGCTTTCTTT
TRBD1	once	TRBJ1-1	TRBV7-6	CASSLAQGVVTEAFF	TGTGCCAGCAGCTTAGCGCAGGGGGTTGTCACTGAAGCTTTCTTT
NA	NA	TRBJ1-5	TRBV4-1	CASSQDLTVDQPQHF	TGCGCCAGCAGCCAAGATTTGACAGTAGATCAGCCCCAGCATTTT
NA	NA	TRBJ1-1	TRBV5-6	CASSSEAAGMNTEAFF	TGTGCCAGCAGCTCCGAAGCGGCCGGGATGAACACTGAAGCTTTCTTT
TRBD1	NA	TRBJ1-1	TRBV2	CASREPGQGAEAFF	TGTGCCAGCAGGGAACCGGGACAGGGGGCTGAAGCTTTCTTT
TRBD1	NA	TRBJ2-7	TRBV29-1	CSVVGLGDRTYEQYF	TGCAGCGTTGTAGGCTTGGGGGACAGAACCTACGAGCAGTACTTC
TRBD1	NA	TRBJ1-1	TRBV7-9	CASSSGGAGFF	TGTGCCAGCAGCTCAGGGGGAGCGGGTTTCTTT
TRBD1	NA	TRBJ1-1	TRBV6-6	CASSSTTGVSTEAFF	TGTGCCAGCAGTTCCACGACAGGGGTCTCGACTGAAGCTTTCTTT
NA	NA	TRBJ1-6	TRBV2	CASSELTRGLGSPLHF	TGTGCCAGCAGTGAATTGACTCGCGGTCTGGGTTCACCCCTCCACTTT
TRBD1	NA	TRBJ1-1	TRBV6-6	CASSSETGDPEAFF	TGTGCCAGCAGTTCAGAAACAGGGGACCCTGAAGCTTTCTTT
NA	NA	TRBJ2-7	TRBV7-8	CASSRGQTYEQYF	TGTGCCAGCAGCAGAGGACAGACCTACGAGCAGTACTTC
NA	NA	TRBJ1-2	TRBV28	CASSLELSGTGYTF	TGTGCCAGCAGTTTGGAGTTGTCCGGCACAGGCTACACCTTC
NA	NA	TRBJ2-3	TRBV18	CASSPSQAPATDTQYF	TGTGCCAGCTCACCATCACAGGCACCCGCCACAGATACGCAGTATTTT
TRBD1	NA	TRBJ2-4	TRBV28	CASSSQGATKNIQYF	TGTGCCAGCAGTTCACAGGGGGCGACCAAAAACATTCAGTACTTC
TRBD1	NA	TRBJ2-6	TRBV19	CASSKTGTGANVLTF	TGTGCCAGTAGTAAGACAGGGACTGGGGCCAACGTCCTGACTTTC
TRBD1	NA	TRBJ2-7	TRBV7-3	CASSWDRGYEQYF	TGTGCCAGCAGCTGGGACAGGGGCTACGAGCAGTACTTC
TRBD2	NA	TRBJ2-5	TRBV5-4	CASSSVGSGGRETQYF	TGTGCCAGCAGCTCAGTGGGTAGCGGGGGAAGAGAGACCCAGTACTTC
TRBD2	NA	TRBJ2-3	TRBV6-5	CATSSGGTDTQYF	TGTGCAACCTCCAGCGGGGGAACAGATACGCAGTATTTT
TRBD1	once	TRBJ1-1	TRBV5-6	CASSIPQGGNTEAFF	TGTGCCAGCAGCATACCACAGGGGGGAAACACTGAAGCTTTCTTT
TRBD2	NA	TRBJ2-1	TRBV5-1	CASSLGLGLDEQFF	TGCGCCAGCAGCCTGGGACTAGGATTGGATGAGCAGTTCTTC
NA	NA	TRBJ2-5	TRBV14	CASSRELGRSSETQYF	TGTGCCAGCAGCCGGGAGTTAGGCAGGTCGTCAGAGACCCAGTACTTC
NA	NA	TRBJ1-1	TRBV7-9	CASSFLGNMNTEAFF	TGTGCCAGCAGCTTTCTTGGCAACATGAACACTGAAGCTTTCTTT
TRBD1	NA	TRBJ2-5	TRBV19	CASSRGQGGKETQYF	TGTGCCAGTAGTAGGGGACAGGGAGGAAAAGAGACCCAGTACTTC
NA	once	TRBJ2-3	TRBV4-1	CASSQDGGGRDTQYF	TGCGCCAGCAGCCAAGATGGGGGCGGGCGAGATACGCAGTATTTT
NA	once	TRBJ2-5	TRBV18	CASSPPPLLFQETQYF	TGTGCCAGCTCACCACCCCCTCTATTATTCCAAGAGACCCAGTACTTC
NA	few	TRBJ1-3	TRBV6-5	CASSYSTGKGNTIYF	TGTGCCAGCAGTTACTCGACAGGAAAAGGAAACACCATATATTTT
NA	few	TRBJ1-2	TRBV6-5	CASSKQGGAKGYTF	TGTGCCAGCAGCAAACAAGGGGGGGCTAAGGGCTACACCTTC
NA	NA	TRBJ1-6	TRBV21-1	CASSKGGTGTGPYGGDSPLHF	TGTGCCAGCAGCAAAGGTGGTACCGGTACAGGCCCATACGGGGGGGATTCACCCCTCCACTTT
TRBD2	NA	TRBJ2-3	TRBV5-6	CASRRTSGRPDTQYF	TGTGCCAGCCGTCGGACTAGCGGGAGACCAGATACGCAGTATTTT
TRBD1	NA	TRBJ1-2	TRBV6-1	CASSSDRGRDGYTF	TGTGCCAGCAGTTCCGACAGGGGTAGAGATGGCTACACCTTC
NA	NA	TRBJ2-7	TRBV11-2	CASSSTLGGSTRTEQYF	TGTGCCAGCAGCTCAACGCTCGGGGGTTCTACTAGGACCGAGCAGTACTTC
NA	NA	TRBJ2-7	TRBV28	CASSQGAGNEQYF	TGTGCCAGCAGTCAAGGGGCAGGGAACGAGCAGTACTTC
TRBD2	NA	TRBJ2-1	TRBV6-6	CASRGTTGSSYNEQFF	TGTGCCAGCAGGGGGACTACAGGAAGCTCCTACAATGAGCAGTTCTTC
NA	NA	TRBJ1-5	TRBV20-1	CSAGGEPQHF	TGCAGTGCTGGGGGGGAGCCCCAGCATTTT
NA	NA	TRBJ2-7	TRBV7-2	CASSIGGDSYEQYF	TGTGCCAGCAGCATAGGCGGGGATTCCTACGAGCAGTACTTC
NA	NA	TRBJ1-6	TRBV2	CASSAGGHDPSSYNSPLHF	TGTGCCAGCAGTGCGGGGGGCCACGACCCAAGCTCCTATAATTCACCCCTCCACTTT
TRBD1	NA	TRBJ2-7	TRBV29-1	CSVEGQGLYEQYF	TGCAGCGTTGAAGGACAGGGCCTCTACGAGCAGTACTTC
NA	once	TRBJ1-2	TRBV6-5	CASSYSFGSFGYTF	TGTGCCAGCAGTTACTCCTTCGGGTCTTTTGGCTACACCTTC
TRBD1	NA	TRBJ1-2	TRBV9	CASSVDRANGYTF	TGTGCCAGCAGCGTTGACAGGGCAAATGGCTACACCTTC
TRBD2	medium-sized	TRBJ2-1	TRBV11-2	CASSLGGLVHEQFF	TGTGCCAGCAGCTTAGGGGGACTAGTACACGAGCAGTTCTTC
NA	NA	TRBJ2-3	TRBV6-1	CASSEGYSTDTQYF	TGTGCCAGCAGTGAAGGTTATAGCACAGATACGCAGTATTTT